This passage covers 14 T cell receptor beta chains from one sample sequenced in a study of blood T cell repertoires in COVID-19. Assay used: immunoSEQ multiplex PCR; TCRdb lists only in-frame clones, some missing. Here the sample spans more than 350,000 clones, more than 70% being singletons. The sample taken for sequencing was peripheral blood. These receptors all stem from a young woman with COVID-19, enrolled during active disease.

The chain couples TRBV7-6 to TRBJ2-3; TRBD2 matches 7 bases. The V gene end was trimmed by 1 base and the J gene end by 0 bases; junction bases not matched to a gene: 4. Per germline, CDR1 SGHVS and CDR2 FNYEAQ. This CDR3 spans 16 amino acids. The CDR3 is CASSLVGGSSTDTQYF. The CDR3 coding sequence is TGTGCCAGCAGCTTAGTTGGCGGGAGTAGCACAGATACGCAGTATTTT.

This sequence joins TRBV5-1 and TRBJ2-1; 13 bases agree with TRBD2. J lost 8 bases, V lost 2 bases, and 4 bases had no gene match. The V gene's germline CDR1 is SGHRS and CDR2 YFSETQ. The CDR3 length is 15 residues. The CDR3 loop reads CASSLGLAGADEQFF. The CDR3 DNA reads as TGCGCCAGCAGCTTAGGACTAGCGGGAGCTGATGAGCAGTTCTTC.

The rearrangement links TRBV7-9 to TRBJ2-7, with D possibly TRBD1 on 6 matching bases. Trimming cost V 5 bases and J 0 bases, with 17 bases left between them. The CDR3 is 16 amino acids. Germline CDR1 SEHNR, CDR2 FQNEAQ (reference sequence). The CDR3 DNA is TGTGCCAGCAGCCCTTTCGGGCGGACAGACTCCTACGAGCAGTACTTC. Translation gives CASSPFGRTDSYEQYF.

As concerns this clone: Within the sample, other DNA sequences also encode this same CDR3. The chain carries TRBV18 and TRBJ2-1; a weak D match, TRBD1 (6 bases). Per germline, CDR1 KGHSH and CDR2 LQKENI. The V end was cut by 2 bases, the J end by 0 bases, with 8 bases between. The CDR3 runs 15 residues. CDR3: CASSPGQSSYNEQFF. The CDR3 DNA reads TGTGCCAGCTCACCAGGACAGAGCTCCTACAATGAGCAGTTCTTC.

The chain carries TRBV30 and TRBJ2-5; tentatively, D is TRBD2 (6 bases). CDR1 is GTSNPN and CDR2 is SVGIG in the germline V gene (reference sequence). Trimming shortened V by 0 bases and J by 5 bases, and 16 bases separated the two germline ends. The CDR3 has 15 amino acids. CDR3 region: CAWSVTSSLGETQYF. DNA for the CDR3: TGTGCCTGGAGTGTAACTAGCTCGCTGGGGGAGACCCAGTACTTC.

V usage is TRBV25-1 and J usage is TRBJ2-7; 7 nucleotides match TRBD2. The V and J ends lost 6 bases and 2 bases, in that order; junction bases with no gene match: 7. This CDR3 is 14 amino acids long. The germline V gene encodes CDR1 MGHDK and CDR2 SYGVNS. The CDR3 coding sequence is TGTGCCAGCAGCGGCGGGAGATTTGCCTACGAGCAGTACTTC. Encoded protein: CASSGGRFAYEQYF.

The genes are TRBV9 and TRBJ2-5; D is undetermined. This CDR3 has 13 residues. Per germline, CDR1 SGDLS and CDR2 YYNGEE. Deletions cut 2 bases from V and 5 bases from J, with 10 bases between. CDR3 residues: CASSVRPRETQYF. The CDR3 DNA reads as TGTGCCAGCAGCGTGCGCCCCAGGGAGACCCAGTACTTC.

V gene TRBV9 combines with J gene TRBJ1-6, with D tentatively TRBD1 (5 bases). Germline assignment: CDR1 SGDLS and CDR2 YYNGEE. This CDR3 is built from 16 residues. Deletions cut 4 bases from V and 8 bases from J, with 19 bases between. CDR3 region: CASSPKGQGTHSPLHF. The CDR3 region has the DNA TGTGCCAGCAGCCCCAAAGGGCAGGGCACGCATTCACCCCTCCACTTT.

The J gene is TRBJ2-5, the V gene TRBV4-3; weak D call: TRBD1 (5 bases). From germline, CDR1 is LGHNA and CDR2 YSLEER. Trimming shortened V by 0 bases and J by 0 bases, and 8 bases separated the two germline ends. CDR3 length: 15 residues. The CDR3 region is CASSQDDRDQETQYF. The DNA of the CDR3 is TGCGCCAGCAGCCAAGATGACAGAGACCAAGAGACCCAGTACTTC.

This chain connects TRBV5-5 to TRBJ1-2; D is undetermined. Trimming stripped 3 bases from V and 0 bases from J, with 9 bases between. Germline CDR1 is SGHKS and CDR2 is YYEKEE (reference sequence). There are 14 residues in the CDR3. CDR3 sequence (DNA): TGTGCCAGCAGCTCGGTCACTTCTAACTATGGCTACACCTTC. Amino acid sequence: CASSSVTSNYGYTF.

The CDR3 region has the DNA TGTGCCAGCAGTGGGACAACAGATACGCAGTATTTT. Its translation: CASSGTTDTQYF. This chain uses TRBV25-1 with TRBJ2-3, with a tentative D call TRBD1 (5 bases). The germline gives CDR1 MGHDK, CDR2 SYGVNS. This CDR3 has 12 residues. Trimming removed 4 bases from V and 3 bases from J, with 5 bases in between.

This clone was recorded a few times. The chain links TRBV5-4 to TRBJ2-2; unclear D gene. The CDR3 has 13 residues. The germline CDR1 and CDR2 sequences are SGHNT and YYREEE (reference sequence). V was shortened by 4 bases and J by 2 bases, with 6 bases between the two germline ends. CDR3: CASSPPNTGELFF. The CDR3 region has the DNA TGTGCCAGCAGCCCCCCAAACACCGGGGAGCTGTTTTTT.

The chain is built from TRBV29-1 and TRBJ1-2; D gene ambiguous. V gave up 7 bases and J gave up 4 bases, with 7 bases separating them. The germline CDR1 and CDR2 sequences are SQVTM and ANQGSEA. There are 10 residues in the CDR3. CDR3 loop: CSGRVYGYTF. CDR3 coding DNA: TGCAGCGGACGGGTCTATGGCTACACCTTC. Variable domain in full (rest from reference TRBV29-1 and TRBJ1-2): SAVISQKPSRDICQRGTSLTIQCQVDSQVTMMFWYRQQPGQSLTLIATANQGSEATYESGFVIDKFPISRPNLTFSTLTVSNMSPEDSSIYLCSGRVYGYTFGSGTRLTVV.

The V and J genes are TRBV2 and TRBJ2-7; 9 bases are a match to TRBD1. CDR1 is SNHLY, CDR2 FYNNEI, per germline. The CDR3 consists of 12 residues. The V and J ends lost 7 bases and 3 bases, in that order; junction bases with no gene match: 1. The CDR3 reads CASKTGGYEQYF. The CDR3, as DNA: TGTGCCAGCAAGACAGGGGGCTACGAGCAGTACTTC.